This TCR beta chain was documented in a study of circulating tumor DNA in untreated peripheral T-cell lymphoma. Regarding the study as a whole: Baseline tissues yielded 86% and baseline serum roughly 70% tumor-specific clonotype detection.

TCRdb's copy holds only in-frame clones and misses some; the assay was immunoSEQ multiplex PCR. The table records fewer than 7,500 clones, approximately 77% of them present only once. Before treatment, baseline tumor tissue was collected for sequencing. With regard to this clone: Antigen: not known.

V was trimmed by 0 bases and J by 1 base, leaving 16 bases between them. The CDR3 is 17 residues long. Germline CDR1 reads SGHNT; CDR2 reads YENEEA. Input material: tumor tissue. V is TRBV11-3 and J is TRBJ2-7; no clear D gene. This TCR was sampled from a human donor with peripheral T-cell lymphoma. The CDR3 protein is CASSLDLTFPISYEQYF. The CDR3 bases are TGTGCCAGCAGCTTAGATCTGACTTTTCCCATATCCTACGAGCAGTACTTC. Full variable domain (remainder filled in from reference TRBV11-3 and TRBJ2-7): EAGVVQSPRYKIIEKKQPVAFWCNPISGHNTLYWYLQNLGQGPELLIRYENEEAVDDSQLPKDRFSAERLKGVDSTLKIQPAELGDSAVYLCASSLDLTFPISYEQYFGPGTRLTVT.